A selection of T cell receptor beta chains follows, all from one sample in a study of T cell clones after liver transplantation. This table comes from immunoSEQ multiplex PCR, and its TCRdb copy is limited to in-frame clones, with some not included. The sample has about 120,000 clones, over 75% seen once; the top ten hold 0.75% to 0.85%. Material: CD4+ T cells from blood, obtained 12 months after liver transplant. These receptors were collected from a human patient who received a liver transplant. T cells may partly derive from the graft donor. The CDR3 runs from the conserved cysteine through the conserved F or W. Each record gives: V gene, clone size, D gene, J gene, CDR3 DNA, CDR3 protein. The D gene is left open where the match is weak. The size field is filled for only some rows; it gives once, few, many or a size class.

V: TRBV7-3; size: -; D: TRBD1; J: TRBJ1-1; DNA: TGTGCCAGCAGCCCCAACAGGGGTACTGAAGCTTTCTTT; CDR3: CASSPNRGTEAFF
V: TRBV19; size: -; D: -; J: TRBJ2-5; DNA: TGTGCCAGTAGGCGGGTTGCCCAAGAGACCCAGTACTTC; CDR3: CASRRVAQETQYF
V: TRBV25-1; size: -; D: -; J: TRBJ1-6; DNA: TGTGCCAGCAGTGAATACCGGGGTTCACCCCTCCACTTT; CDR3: CASSEYRGSPLHF
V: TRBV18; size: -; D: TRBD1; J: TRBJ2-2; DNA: TGTGCCAGCTCGTCGGGACAGATTAACACCGGGGAGCTGTTTTTT; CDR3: CASSSGQINTGELFF
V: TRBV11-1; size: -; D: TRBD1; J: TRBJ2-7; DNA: TGTGCCAGCAGCCGGGGACAGGGCGGCGAGCAGTACTTC; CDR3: CASSRGQGGEQYF
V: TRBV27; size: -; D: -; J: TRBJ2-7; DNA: TGTGCCAGCAGTTCGCCGGAACAAGGCCGAGGGAACGAGCAGTACTTC; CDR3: CASSSPEQGRGNEQYF
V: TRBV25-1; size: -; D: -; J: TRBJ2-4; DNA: TGTGCCAGCAGTGAATCAACAGCGCCAATAGCCAAAAACATTCAGTACTTC; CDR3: CASSESTAPIAKNIQYF
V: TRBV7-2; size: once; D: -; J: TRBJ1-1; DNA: TGTGCCAGCAGCTTTTCACAATTGAACACTGAAGCTTTCTTT; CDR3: CASSFSQLNTEAFF
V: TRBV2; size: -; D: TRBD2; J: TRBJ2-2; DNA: TGTGCCAGCAGTTTCTCCGGGACTAAAAACACCGGGGAGCTGTTTTTT; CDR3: CASSFSGTKNTGELFF
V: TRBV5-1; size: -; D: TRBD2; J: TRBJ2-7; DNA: TGCGCCAGCAGCCCGGGACTAGCGGGAGGGACCGCCTACGAGCAGTACTTC; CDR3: CASSPGLAGGTAYEQYF
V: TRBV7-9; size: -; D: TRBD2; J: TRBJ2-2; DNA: TGTGCCAGCAGCTTGGGACTAGCGGGAGCCGGCGGGGAGCTGTTTTTT; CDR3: CASSLGLAGAGGELFF
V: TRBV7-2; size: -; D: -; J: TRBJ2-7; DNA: TGTGCCAGCAGCAGGCAGTCCTACGAGCAGTACTTC; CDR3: CASSRQSYEQYF
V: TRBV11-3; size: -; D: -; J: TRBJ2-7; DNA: TGTGCCAGCAGCCTCTTCCCCCTCAACAGAAACTTCCCCTCCGAGCAGTACTTC; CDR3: CASSLFPLNRNFPSEQYF
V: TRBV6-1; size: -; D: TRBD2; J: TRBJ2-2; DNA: TGTGCCAGCAGTGAAGGAATCGGGGGGGTCCCCGGGGAGCTGTTTTTT; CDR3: CASSEGIGGVPGELFF
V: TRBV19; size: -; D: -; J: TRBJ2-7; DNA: TGTGCCAGTAGTCTTGCACACATCGTAGGCTACGAGCAGTACTTC; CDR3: CASSLAHIVGYEQYF
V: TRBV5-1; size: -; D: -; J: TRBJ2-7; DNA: TGCGCCAGCAGCTTGACCGGGACTTCCTACGAGCAGTACTTC; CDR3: CASSLTGTSYEQYF
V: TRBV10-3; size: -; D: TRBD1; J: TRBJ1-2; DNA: TGTGCCACTACGACAGGGGAACGTGGCTACACCTTC; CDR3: CATTTGERGYTF
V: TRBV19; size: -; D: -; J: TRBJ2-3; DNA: TGTGCCAGTAGTATCGCGGGCTTTACAGATACGCAGTATTTT; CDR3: CASSIAGFTDTQYF
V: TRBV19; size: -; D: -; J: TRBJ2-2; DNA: TGTGCCAGTAGTATCCGGACTAACGGGGCCGGCGGGGAGCTGTTTTTT; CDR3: CASSIRTNGAGGELFF
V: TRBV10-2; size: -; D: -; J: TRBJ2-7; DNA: TGCGCCAGCAGTGATGGAGGGCCTGGCGACTACGAGCAGTACTTC; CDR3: CASSDGGPGDYEQYF
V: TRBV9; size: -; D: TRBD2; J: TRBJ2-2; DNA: TGTGCCAGCGGGGACCTAGCGGGGAGCAGCGTCATCACCGGGGAGCTGTTTTTT; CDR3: CASGDLAGSSVITGELFF
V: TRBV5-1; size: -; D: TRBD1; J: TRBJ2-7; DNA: TGCGCCAGCAGCTTGTTGACAGGGGGTTCCTACGAGCAGTACTTC; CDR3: CASSLLTGGSYEQYF
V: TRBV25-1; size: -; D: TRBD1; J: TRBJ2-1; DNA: TGTGCCAGCAGTAAACAGGGGGCCCCCTACAATGAGCAGTTCTTC; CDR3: CASSKQGAPYNEQFF
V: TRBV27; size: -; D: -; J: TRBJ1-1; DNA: TGTGCCAGCAGCCTTCGAGGCGAAGCTTTCTTT; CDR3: CASSLRGEAFF
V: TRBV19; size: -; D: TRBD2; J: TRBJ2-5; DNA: TGTGCCAGTAGCGGCGGGAGGGCCGAGACCCAGTACTTC; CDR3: CASSGGRAETQYF
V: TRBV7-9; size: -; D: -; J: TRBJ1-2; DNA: TGTGCCAGCAGCTTAGCGTCGGGGGCGATGGGCTATGGCTACACCTTC; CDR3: CASSLASGAMGYGYTF
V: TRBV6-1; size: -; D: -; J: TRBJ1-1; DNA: TGTGCCATCCGAGGATGGGGGCGCGGGGACACTGAAGCTTTCTTT; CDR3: CAIRGWGRGDTEAFF
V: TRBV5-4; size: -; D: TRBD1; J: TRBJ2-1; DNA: TGTGCCAGCAGCCCCGGGACAGGGTTTGTAAATGAGCAGTTCTTC; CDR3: CASSPGTGFVNEQFF
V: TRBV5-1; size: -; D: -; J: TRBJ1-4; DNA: TGCGCCAGCAGCAGAGAGGGGCCTAAGAACGGTGAAAAACTGTTTTTT; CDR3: CASSREGPKNGEKLFF
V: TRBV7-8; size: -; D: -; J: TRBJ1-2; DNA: TGTGCCAGCAGCTTAGTGGGAGATGGCTACACCTTC; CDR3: CASSLVGDGYTF
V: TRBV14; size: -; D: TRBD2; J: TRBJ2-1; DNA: TGTGCCAGCAGCCAAGTTACAGCGGGAGTTAACAATGAGCAGTTCTTC; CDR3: CASSQVTAGVNNEQFF
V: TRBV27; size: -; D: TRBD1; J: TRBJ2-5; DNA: TGTGCCAGCAGTTTGGGGACAGGGCTGTCGGGAGAGACCCAGTACTTC; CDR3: CASSLGTGLSGETQYF
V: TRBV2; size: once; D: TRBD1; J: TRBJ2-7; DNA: TGTGCCAGCAGACAGGGGAAGCACGAGCAGTACTTC; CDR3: CASRQGKHEQYF
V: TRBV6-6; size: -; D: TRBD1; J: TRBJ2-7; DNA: TGTGCCAGCAGTTACGTTCAGGGGGCCTACGAGCAGTACTTC; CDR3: CASSYVQGAYEQYF
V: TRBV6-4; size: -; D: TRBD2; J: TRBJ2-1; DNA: TGTGCCAGCAGTTTCGTCGCGGGAGCGACCAATGAGCAGTTCTTC; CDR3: CASSFVAGATNEQFF
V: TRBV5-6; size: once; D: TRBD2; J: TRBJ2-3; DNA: TGTGCCAGCAGCATAAACATAGCGGGAGGGCCATTAAATACGCAGTATTTT; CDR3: CASSINIAGGPLNTQYF
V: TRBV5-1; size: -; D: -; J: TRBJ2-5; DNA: TGCGCCAGCAGCTTGGCCCAAGAGACCCAGTACTTC; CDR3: CASSLAQETQYF
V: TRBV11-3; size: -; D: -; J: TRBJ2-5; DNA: TGTGCCAGCAGCCCCCTCCAAGAGACCCAGTACTTC; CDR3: CASSPLQETQYF
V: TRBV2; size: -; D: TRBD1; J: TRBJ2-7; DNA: TGTGCCACAGGGACAGAGCCCTACGAGCAGTACTTC; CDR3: CATGTEPYEQYF
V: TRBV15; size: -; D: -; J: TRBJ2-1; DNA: TGTGCCACCAGCAGGTCTTACAATGAGCAGTTCTTC; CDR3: CATSRSYNEQFF